This T cell receptor (beta chain) emerged from a study of immune evolution from preneoplasia to lung adenocarcinoma. Study background: HLA loss of heterozygosity: 7% AIS, about 15% MIA, over 25% ADC, none AAH. Whole-study results and caveats: Normal lung had highest clonality; later lesions appeared denser, more diverse. Top clone frequencies peaked in normal lung, apparently declining through invasive adenocarcinoma.

As to this clone: What it binds is not known.

Assay used: immunoSEQ multiplex PCR; TCRdb lists only in-frame clones, some missing. Among 15,000 to 20,000 clones, around nine tenths were seen once, and the ten largest hold just over 2.5%. Per germline, CDR1 SQVTM and CDR2 ANQGSEA. V gave up 0 bases and J gave up 0 bases, with 11 bases separating them. The CDR3 totals 15 residues. The chain joins TRBV29-1 to TRBJ1-2; TRBD1 is a possible D gene (5 bases). The sample taken for sequencing was FFPE invasive lung adenocarcinoma tissue. This TCR was recovered from a person aged 70 to 85 with invasive lung adenocarcinoma. As DNA, the CDR3 is TGCAGCGTTGAAGATCAGGGATTGGCTAACTATGGCTACACCTTC. Its protein product is CSVEDQGLANYGYTF.